The 11 T cell receptor beta chains reported below all come from one sample, sequenced in a study of CD8 T cells in ankylosing spondylitis. Regarding the study as a whole: Characteristic of ankylosing spondylitis blood, it appeared, was a TCR beta motif comprising about eight highly homologous variants.

TCRdb called the 5' RACE reads again in MiXCR, with one record for every CDR3 protein. Counted here are about 220,000 distinct CDR3 sequences, roughly 6.6% occurring once; the ten biggest clones make up 13% to 15%. Antigen specificity for these receptors is unknown. The sequencing sample was made of blood, either unsorted or a sorted T cell fraction (not recorded which). The receptor source for this set is a male donor with ankylosing spondylitis.

The gene calls are TRBV4-3 and TRBJ2-5; 9 bases map to TRBD2. The V segment lost 0 bases and the J segment 4 bases; nucleotides outside the gene matches: 12. The germline V gene has CDR1 LGHNA and CDR2 YSLEER. This CDR3 comprises 18 residues. The CDR3 protein is CASSQDPEFGLARETQYF. The CDR3 coding sequence is TGCGCCAGCAGCCAAGATCCGGAGTTCGGACTAGCGAGAGAGACCCAGTACTTC.

The sample holds many counts of this clonotype. The chain carries TRBV11-2 and TRBJ2-1, with 10 bases matching TRBD2. The CDR3 covers 16 residues. The germline gives CDR1 SGHAT, CDR2 FQNNGV. V gave up 4 bases and J gave up 3 bases; unmatched junction bases: 6. The CDR3 here is CASSSETSGVYNEQFF. The DNA for the CDR3 is TGTGCCAGCAGCTCCGAAACTAGCGGGGTCTACAATGAGCAGTTCTTC. Together with reference TRBV11-2 and TRBJ2-1, the CDR3 gives the full variable domain: EAGVAQSPRYKIIEKRQSVAFWCNPISGHATLYWYQQILGQGPKLLIQFQNNGVVDDSQLPKDRFSAERLKGVDSTLKIQPAKLEDSAVYLCASSSETSGVYNEQFFGPGTRLTVL.

This clonotype appeared many times. The genes are TRBV27 and TRBJ1-5, with TRBD1 as a possible D gene (5 bases). The CDR3 extends over 14 amino acids. Trimming shortened V by 0 bases and J by 6 bases, and 9 bases separated the two germline ends. Germline V gives CDR1 MNHEY, CDR2 SMNVEV (reference sequence). The CDR3: CASSLSRGAQPQHF. The DNA of the CDR3 is TGTGCCAGCAGTTTATCGCGAGGGGCTCAGCCCCAGCATTTT.

Ten or more counts support this clonotype. V usage is TRBV7-8 and J usage is TRBJ2-2, with TRBD2 matching over 8 bases. Unmatched junction bases numbered 11, after V lost 1 base and J lost 7 bases. The CDR3 contains 17 residues. Germline assignment: CDR1 SGHVS and CDR2 FQNEAQ. As DNA, the CDR3 is TGTGCCAGCAGCTTAGATCTCGGGAGGGGATACCACGGGGAGCTGTTTTTT. Translating it yields CASSLDLGRGYHGELFF.

This clonotype was seen many times. This chain links TRBV6-1 with TRBJ1-1; D is perhaps TRBD1 (5 bases). This CDR3 contains 13 residues. The V gene lost 8 bases and the J gene lost 4 bases, with 14 bases spanning the gap. Germline V gives CDR1 MNHNS, CDR2 SASEGT. CDR3 amino acids: CASLPSGTTEAFF. CDR3 nucleotides: TGTGCCAGCCTACCTTCGGGGACCACTGAAGCTTTCTTT.

This clonotype was counted a few times. The germline gene is not matched at one end of the junction; a read error may be the cause. The V and J genes are TRBV27 and TRBJ2-7, with TRBD2 matching over 8 bases. The CDR3 is 14 residues long. The germline V gene has CDR1 MNHEY and CDR2 SMNVEV (reference sequence). The CDR3 is CASNLAGPNYEQYF. The CDR3 region has the DNA TGTGCCAGCAATTTAGCGGGACCAAACTACGAGCAGTACTTC.

This clonotype was counted many times. This sequence joins TRBV7-9 and TRBJ1-1; TRBD1 might be the D (5 bases). V lost 6 bases to trimming and J lost 4 bases, with 21 bases between them. Per germline, CDR1 SEHNR and CDR2 FQNEAQ (reference sequence). The CDR3 is 16 amino acids. The CDR3 reads CASSPSPGGGVTEAFF. The CDR3 region has the DNA TGTGCCAGCAGTCCCTCGCCGGGTGGGGGAGTCACTGAAGCTTTCTTT.

With respect to this clonotype: Its ends do not fully match the called genes, so a read error is possible. The rearrangement links TRBV20-1 to TRBJ1-1; D gene uncertain. Germline V gene data show CDR1 as DFQATT and CDR2 as SNEGSKA (reference sequence). This CDR3 has 12 amino acids. The DNA for the CDR3 is TGCAGTGCTTTTTCGGGGAACCCTGAAGCTTTCTTT. This codes for CSAFSGNPEAFF.

The chain uses TRBV6-5 and TRBJ2-7, with 7 bases that match TRBD1. J lost 2 bases, V lost 0 bases, and 7 bases had no gene match. The CDR3 totals 16 residues. Germline V gene data show CDR1 as MNHEY and CDR2 as SVGAGI. DNA for the CDR3: TGTGCCAGCAGTTACTCGACAGGGAGAGTTACCTACGAGCAGTACTTC. Amino acid sequence: CASSYSTGRVTYEQYF.

The chain combines TRBV19 with TRBJ2-7, with 8 bases fitting TRBD2. Trimming took 3 bases from V and 3 from J; bases not matched to a gene: 7. This CDR3 region has 15 residues. The V gene's germline CDR1 is LNHDA and CDR2 SQIVND (reference sequence). The CDR3 here is CASSMGSGGGYEQYF. CDR3 coding DNA: TGTGCCAGTAGTATGGGGAGCGGGGGCGGCTACGAGCAGTACTTC.

The chain links TRBV2 to TRBJ2-1; 8 nucleotides agree with TRBD2. Trimming took 6 bases from V and 3 from J; bases not matched to a gene: 10. This CDR3 is built from 16 residues. Per the germline V gene, CDR1 is SNHLY and CDR2 is FYNNEI. The CDR3 loop reads CASRGVAGPHYNEQFF. CDR3 bases: TGTGCCAGCAGGGGAGTAGCGGGACCCCACTACAATGAGCAGTTCTTC.